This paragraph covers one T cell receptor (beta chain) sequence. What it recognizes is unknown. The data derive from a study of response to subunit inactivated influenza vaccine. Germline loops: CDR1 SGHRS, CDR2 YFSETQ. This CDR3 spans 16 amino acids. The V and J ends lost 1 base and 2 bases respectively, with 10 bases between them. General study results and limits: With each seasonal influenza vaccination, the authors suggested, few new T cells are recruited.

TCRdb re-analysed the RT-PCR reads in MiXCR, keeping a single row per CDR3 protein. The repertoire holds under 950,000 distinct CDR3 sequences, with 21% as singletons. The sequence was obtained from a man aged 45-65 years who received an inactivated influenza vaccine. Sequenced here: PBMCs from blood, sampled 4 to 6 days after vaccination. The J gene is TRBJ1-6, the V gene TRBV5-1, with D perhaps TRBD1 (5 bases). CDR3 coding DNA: TGCGCCAGCAGCTTGACGAGACAGACCTATAATTCACCCCTCCACTTT. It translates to CASSLTRQTYNSPLHF.